This T cell receptor (beta chain) was profiled in a study of T cells in Graves' hyperthyroidism and ophthalmopathy. Across the study: The blood sample was taken at first diagnosis, before treatment began. Overall study findings and caveats: Stable hyperthyroidism was told apart from ophthalmopathy by a model built on 13 V-J features. In blood, most of the thyroid clonotypes expanded above 0.001 were also present.

In patients aged 18 to 65, hyperthyroidism was newly diagnosed, with duration under 2 months. V lost 1 base, J lost 1 base, and 1 base stayed unmatched. The CDR3 totals 15 residues. Germline V gives CDR1 MNHNS, CDR2 SASEGT. This clonotype has at least ten counts. Its antigen is undetermined. There were TCR beta CDR3 regions amplified from RNA transcripts. Researchers ran a first-round RT-PCR on the TCR CDR3 using the HTBI primer set. Via MiXCR, TCRdb re-called the multiplex PCR reads, giving one row per CDR3 protein. The data hold about 590,000 distinct CDR3 sequences, with approximately 14% observed a single time.

The sequence was collected from a woman in her 30s with Graves' hyperthyroidism. The specimen was blood. This chain uses TRBV6-1 with TRBJ1-5; TRBD1 agrees at 7 bases. In nucleotides, the CDR3 is TGTGCCAGCAGTGAAGGACAGGGCAGCAATCAGCCCCAGCATTTT. The encoded protein is CASSEGQGSNQPQHF.